The 17 T cell receptor beta chains listed next were all sequenced from one sample in a study of PD-L1 blockade in urothelial cancer. Time point defined: peripheral blood 6 weeks after treatment start. Generated by immunoSEQ multiplex PCR, the TCRdb table keeps only in-frame clones and is missing some. There are 25,000 to 35,000 clones in the sample; 79% occur only once, and about 3% lies in the top ten. The specimen comprised PBMCs, sampled around atezolizumab (anti-PD-L1) treatment. The receptors here all came from a man between 65 and 85 years old with urothelial cancer.

The CDR3 nucleotides read TGTGCCAGCAGCCGTCTAGCGTCGAACCAAGAGACCCAGTACTTC. Translation gives CASSRLASNQETQYF. V gene TRBV7-2 combines with J gene TRBJ2-5; perhaps TRBD2 as D (6 bases). This CDR3 is built from 15 residues. The germline V and J ends were trimmed by 5 bases and 0 bases, with 13 bases remaining between them. Germline-derived CDR1 and CDR2 are SGHTA and FQGNSA.

J is TRBJ1-1 and V is TRBV7-9; the D is unclear. Germline CDR1 is SEHNR and CDR2 is FQNEAQ (reference sequence). V was clipped by 5 bases and J by 6 bases, with 13 bases between them. The CDR3 spans 13 residues. In nucleotides, the CDR3 is TGTGCCAGCAGCCGCGGGATGAGGGCTGAAGCTTTCTTT. This translates into CASSRGMRAEAFF.

The rearrangement joins TRBV9 to TRBJ1-1, with TRBD1 identical over 8 bases. This CDR3 region has 16 residues. Germline V gives CDR1 SGDLS, CDR2 YYNGEE. The V and J ends lost 4 bases and 2 bases, in that order; junction bases with no gene match: 10. This CDR3 reads CASSLSSGTGNTEAFF. In DNA, the CDR3 is TGTGCCAGCAGCTTAAGCTCGGGGACAGGAAACACTGAAGCTTTCTTT.

The V call is TRBV7-2, the J call TRBJ2-6; D is perhaps TRBD1 (6 bases). Germline-derived CDR1 and CDR2 are SGHTA and FQGNSA. The V and J ends lost 5 bases and 0 bases respectively, with 8 bases between them. CDR3 length: 15 residues. The CDR3 spells CASSGGLSGANVLTF. In nucleotides, the CDR3 is TGTGCCAGCAGCGGGGGCCTCTCTGGGGCCAACGTCCTGACTTTC.

The chain employs TRBV6-5 and TRBJ1-2; 8 nucleotides match TRBD1. This CDR3 is 16 amino acids long. J was trimmed by 4 bases and V by 2 bases; bases with no gene match: 9. CDR1 and CDR2 (germline): MNHEY, SVGAGI. CDR3 in DNA: TGTGCCAGCAGTTACAGTCCAGGGGGCGTCGGCTATGGCTACACCTTC. As protein: CASSYSPGGVGYGYTF.

The chain has TRBV7-2 and TRBJ2-1, with 11 bases identical to TRBD2. Per the germline V gene, CDR1 is SGHTA and CDR2 is FQGNSA. Trimming at V came to 5 bases and at J to 0 bases, leaving 3 bases not matched to a gene. The CDR3 sequence is 16 residues long. The CDR3 spells CASSRLAGSSYNEQFF. The CDR3 DNA reads as TGTGCCAGCAGCCGACTAGCGGGAAGCTCCTACAATGAGCAGTTCTTC.

The CDR3 nucleotides read TGTGCCAGTAGCTGGGGGAGGGGCACCGGGGAGCTGTTTTTT. Residues: CASSWGRGTGELFF. V usage is TRBV19 and J usage is TRBJ2-2; 7 positions match TRBD2. CDR3 length: 14 amino acids. CDR1 is LNHDA, CDR2 SQIVND, per germline (reference sequence). The trim removed 6 bases at V and 4 bases at J, leaving 5 bases unmatched. Together with reference TRBV19 and TRBJ2-2, the CDR3 gives the full variable domain: DGGITQSPKYLFRKEGQNVTLSCEQNLNHDAMYWYRQDPGQGLRLIYYSQIVNDFQKGDIAEGYSVSREKKESFPLTVTSAQKNPTAFYLCASSWGRGTGELFFGEGSRLTVL.

This chain joins TRBV7-9 and TRBJ1-2, with TRBD1 matching over 8 bases. Trimming took 5 bases from V and 9 from J; bases not matched to a gene: 5. This CDR3 region has 12 residues. The germline V gene has CDR1 SEHNR and CDR2 FQNEAQ (reference sequence). For the CDR3, the DNA is TGTGCCAGCAGCCCGGACAGGGTGAGCTACACCTTC. Residues: CASSPDRVSYTF.

The chain couples TRBV7-2 to TRBJ1-1, with D perhaps matching TRBD1 (6 bases). This CDR3 comprises 15 residues. Germline values: CDR1 SGHTA, CDR2 FQGNSA. Trimming left V 2 bases short and J 0 bases short, with 10 bases between. The CDR3 here is CASSLQGQVNTEAFF. The CDR3 coding sequence is TGTGCCAGCAGCTTACAGGGGCAAGTGAACACTGAAGCTTTCTTT. The full variable domain, in which reference TRBV7-2 and TRBJ1-1 provide the parts outside the CDR3, is GAGVSQSPSNKVTEKGKDVELRCDPISGHTALYWYRQSLGQGLEFLIYFQGNSAPDKSGLPSDRFSAERTGGSVSTLTIQRTQQEDSAVYLCASSLQGQVNTEAFFGQGTRLTVV.

This chain uses TRBV19 with TRBJ1-3; TRBD1 matches at 10 bases. V dropped 9 bases and J dropped 2; count of bases not matched to a gene: 13. Germline CDR1 LNHDA, CDR2 SQIVND (reference sequence). This CDR3 has 17 residues. CDR3 nucleotide sequence: TGTGCCAGGGAAAGGGACAGGGGCCCGAAACCTGGAAACACCATATATTTT. Translated: CARERDRGPKPGNTIYF.

This clone was recorded once. The rearrangement joins TRBV5-1 to TRBJ1-1, with D hard to call. The V gene's germline CDR1 is SGHRS and CDR2 YFSETQ. CDR3 length: 15 residues. V was shortened by 0 bases and J by 0 bases, with 9 bases between the two germline ends. CDR3 DNA: TGCGCCAGCAGCTTGGATCAGGTCCTGAACACTGAAGCTTTCTTT. It specifies CASSLDQVLNTEAFF. Variable domain in full (rest from reference TRBV5-1 and TRBJ1-1): KAGVTQTPRYLIKTRGQQVTLSCSPISGHRSVSWYQQTPGQGLQFLFEYFSETQRNKGNFPGRFSGRQFSNSRSEMNVSTLELGDSALYLCASSLDQVLNTEAFFGQGTRLTVV.

This clone was picked up a small number of times. The rearrangement joins TRBV6-1 to TRBJ2-7; D possibly corresponds to TRBD1 (6 bases). Deletions cut 0 bases from V and 11 bases from J, with 17 bases between. Germline CDR1 and CDR2: MNHNS and SASEGT. The CDR3 has 14 amino acids. The CDR3 DNA follows: TGTGCCAGCAGTGAAGCACCCTTTACAGGGTTGAAGTACTTC. As protein: CASSEAPFTGLKYF.

This sequence joins TRBV5-1 and TRBJ1-4, with D possibly TRBD1 on 5 matching bases. The CDR3 has 19 amino acids. Trimming shortened V by 3 bases and J by 0 bases, and 21 bases separated the two germline ends. Germline V gene sequence: CDR1 SGHRS, CDR2 YFSETQ. The chain's CDR3 is CASSSGPDRGRATNEKLFF. The CDR3 nucleotides read TGCGCCAGCAGCTCCGGGCCTGACAGAGGTCGAGCAACTAATGAAAAACTGTTTTTT.

J is TRBJ2-7 and V is TRBV5-1, with 8 nucleotides matching TRBD2. This CDR3 has 17 residues. V shed 0 bases and J 0 bases; nucleotides not matched to a gene: 8. In germline, CDR1 is SGHRS, CDR2 YFSETQ. Written as DNA, the CDR3 is TGCGCCAGCAGCTTGGTCGCGATCACTAGCGGCTCCTACGAGCAGTACTTC. Translation: CASSLVAITSGSYEQYF. The complete variable domain, with remaining parts taken from reference TRBV5-1 and TRBJ2-7, reads KAGVTQTPRYLIKTRGQQVTLSCSPISGHRSVSWYQQTPGQGLQFLFEYFSETQRNKGNFPGRFSGRQFSNSRSEMNVSTLELGDSALYLCASSLVAITSGSYEQYFGPGTRLTVT.

The chain combines TRBV7-2 with TRBJ2-7; maybe TRBD2 (5 bases). The V end was cut by 5 bases, the J end by 2 bases, with 16 bases between. Germline V gene sequence: CDR1 SGHTA, CDR2 FQGNSA. The CDR3 runs 15 residues. The CDR3 protein is CASSPRGGLTYEQYF. Here the CDR3 DNA reads TGTGCCAGCAGCCCCCGCGGCGGACTTACCTACGAGCAGTACTTC.

The rearrangement links TRBV11-1 to TRBJ1-2; D ambiguous. Germline V lookup: CDR1 SGHAT, CDR2 FQDESV (reference sequence). CDR3 length: 14 residues. Trimming shortened V by 3 bases and J by 7 bases, and 15 bases separated the two germline ends. CDR3 residues: CASSLTEGSLGYTF. In nucleotides, the CDR3 is TGTGCCAGCAGCTTGACTGAGGGTTCGCTTGGCTACACCTTC.

The chain recombines TRBV21-1 with TRBJ1-2; the table's D call, TRBD1, was not checked against the DNA. TRBV21-1 constitutes a pseudogene. CDR3 length: 20 amino acids. Written as DNA, the CDR3 is TGTGCCAGCAGCAAAAGGCAGTACAGGGGGGCCAACCCTCGCGGGCATGGCTACACCTTC. Its protein is CASSKRQYRGANPRGHGYTF.